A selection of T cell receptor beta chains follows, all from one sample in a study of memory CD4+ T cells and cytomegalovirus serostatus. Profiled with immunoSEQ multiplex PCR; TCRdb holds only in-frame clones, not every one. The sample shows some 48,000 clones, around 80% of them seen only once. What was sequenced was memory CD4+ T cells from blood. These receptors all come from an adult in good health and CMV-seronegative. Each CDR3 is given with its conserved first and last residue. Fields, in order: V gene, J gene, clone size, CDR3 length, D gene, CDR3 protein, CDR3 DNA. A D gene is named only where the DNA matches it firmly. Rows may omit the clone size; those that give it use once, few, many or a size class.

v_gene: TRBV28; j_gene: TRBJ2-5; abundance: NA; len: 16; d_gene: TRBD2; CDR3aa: CASSRGLAGGGETQYF; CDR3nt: TGTGCCAGCAGTCGTGGACTAGCGGGAGGGGGAGAGACCCAGTACTTC
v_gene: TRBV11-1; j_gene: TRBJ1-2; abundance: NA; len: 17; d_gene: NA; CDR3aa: CASSLEIRRQGDYGYTF; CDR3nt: TGTGCCAGCAGCTTAGAAATTAGGCGGCAGGGCGACTATGGCTACACCTTC
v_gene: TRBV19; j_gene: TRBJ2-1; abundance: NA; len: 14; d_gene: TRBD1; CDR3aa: CASCRDSSYNEQFF; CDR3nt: TGTGCCAGCTGCCGGGACAGCTCCTACAATGAGCAGTTCTTC
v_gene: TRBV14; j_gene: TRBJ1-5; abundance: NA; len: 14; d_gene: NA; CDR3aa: CASRSRDSNQPQHF; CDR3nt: TGTGCCAGCAGGTCGCGGGATAGCAATCAGCCCCAGCATTTT
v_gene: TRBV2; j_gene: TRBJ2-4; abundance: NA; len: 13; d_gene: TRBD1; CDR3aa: CASSGDRKNIQYF; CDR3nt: TGTGCCAGCAGCGGGGACAGAAAAAACATTCAGTACTTC
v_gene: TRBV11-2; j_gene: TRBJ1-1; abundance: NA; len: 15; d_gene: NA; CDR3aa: CASSLVRDRGAEAFF; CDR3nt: TGTGCCAGCAGCTTAGTCCGGGATAGGGGGGCTGAAGCTTTCTTT
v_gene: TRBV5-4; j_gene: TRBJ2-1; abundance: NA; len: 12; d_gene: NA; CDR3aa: CASSLAGDEQFF; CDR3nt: TGTGCCAGCAGCTTGGCCGGGGACGAGCAGTTCTTC
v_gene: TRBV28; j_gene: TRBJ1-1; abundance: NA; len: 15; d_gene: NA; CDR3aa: CASSFVEGWGTEAFF; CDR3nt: TGTGCCAGCAGTTTTGTGGAGGGCTGGGGCACTGAAGCTTTCTTT
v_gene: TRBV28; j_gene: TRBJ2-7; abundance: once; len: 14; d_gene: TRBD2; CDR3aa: CASRTTSGFYEQYF; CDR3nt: TGTGCCAGCAGGACGACTAGCGGGTTTTACGAGCAGTACTTC
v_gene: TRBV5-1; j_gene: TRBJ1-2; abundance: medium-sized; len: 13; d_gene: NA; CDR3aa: CASSKDSGYGYTF; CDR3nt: TGCGCCAGCAGCAAGGACAGCGGCTATGGCTACACCTTC
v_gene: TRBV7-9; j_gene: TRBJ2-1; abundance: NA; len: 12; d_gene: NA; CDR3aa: CASNPSGNEQFF; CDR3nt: TGTGCCAGCAACCCTTCGGGCAATGAGCAGTTCTTC
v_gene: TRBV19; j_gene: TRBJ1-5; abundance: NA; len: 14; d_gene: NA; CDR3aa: CASSIPGSNQPQHF; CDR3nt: TGTGCCAGTAGTATACCTGGTAGCAATCAGCCCCAGCATTTT
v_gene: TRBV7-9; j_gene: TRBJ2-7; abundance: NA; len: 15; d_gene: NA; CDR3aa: CASTSGRVLSYEQYF; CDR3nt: TGTGCCAGCACCTCAGGCAGGGTACTCTCCTACGAGCAGTACTTC
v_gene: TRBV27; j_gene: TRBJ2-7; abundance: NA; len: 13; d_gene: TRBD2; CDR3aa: CASSLREAYEQYF; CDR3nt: TGTGCCAGCAGTTTGCGGGAGGCCTACGAGCAGTACTTC
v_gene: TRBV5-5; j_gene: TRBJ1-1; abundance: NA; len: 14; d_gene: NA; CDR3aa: CASSLEQGNTEAFF; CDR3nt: TGTGCCAGCAGCTTGGAACAGGGGAACACTGAAGCTTTCTTT
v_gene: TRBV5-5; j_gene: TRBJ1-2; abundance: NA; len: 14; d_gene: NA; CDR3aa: CASSSPGTVYGYTF; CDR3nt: TGTGCCAGCAGCTCACCCGGGACGGTCTATGGCTACACCTTC
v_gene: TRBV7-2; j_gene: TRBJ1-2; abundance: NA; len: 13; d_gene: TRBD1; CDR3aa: CASSQTGFYGYTF; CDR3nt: TGTGCCAGCAGCCAGACAGGGTTCTATGGCTACACCTTC
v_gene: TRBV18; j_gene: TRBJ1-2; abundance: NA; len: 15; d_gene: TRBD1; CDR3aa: CASSPGTGRNYGYTF; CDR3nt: TGTGCCAGCTCACCAGGGACAGGGAGGAACTATGGCTACACCTTC
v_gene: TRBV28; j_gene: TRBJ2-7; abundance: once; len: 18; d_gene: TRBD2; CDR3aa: CASSRLAGHRQNYYEQYF; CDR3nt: TGTGCCAGCAGTCGTCTAGCGGGACATCGGCAAAACTACTACGAGCAGTACTTC
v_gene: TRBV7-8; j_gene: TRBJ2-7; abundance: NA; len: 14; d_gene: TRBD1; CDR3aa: CASSSGQGRYEQYF; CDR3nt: TGTGCCAGCAGCTCGGGACAGGGGCGCTACGAGCAGTACTTC